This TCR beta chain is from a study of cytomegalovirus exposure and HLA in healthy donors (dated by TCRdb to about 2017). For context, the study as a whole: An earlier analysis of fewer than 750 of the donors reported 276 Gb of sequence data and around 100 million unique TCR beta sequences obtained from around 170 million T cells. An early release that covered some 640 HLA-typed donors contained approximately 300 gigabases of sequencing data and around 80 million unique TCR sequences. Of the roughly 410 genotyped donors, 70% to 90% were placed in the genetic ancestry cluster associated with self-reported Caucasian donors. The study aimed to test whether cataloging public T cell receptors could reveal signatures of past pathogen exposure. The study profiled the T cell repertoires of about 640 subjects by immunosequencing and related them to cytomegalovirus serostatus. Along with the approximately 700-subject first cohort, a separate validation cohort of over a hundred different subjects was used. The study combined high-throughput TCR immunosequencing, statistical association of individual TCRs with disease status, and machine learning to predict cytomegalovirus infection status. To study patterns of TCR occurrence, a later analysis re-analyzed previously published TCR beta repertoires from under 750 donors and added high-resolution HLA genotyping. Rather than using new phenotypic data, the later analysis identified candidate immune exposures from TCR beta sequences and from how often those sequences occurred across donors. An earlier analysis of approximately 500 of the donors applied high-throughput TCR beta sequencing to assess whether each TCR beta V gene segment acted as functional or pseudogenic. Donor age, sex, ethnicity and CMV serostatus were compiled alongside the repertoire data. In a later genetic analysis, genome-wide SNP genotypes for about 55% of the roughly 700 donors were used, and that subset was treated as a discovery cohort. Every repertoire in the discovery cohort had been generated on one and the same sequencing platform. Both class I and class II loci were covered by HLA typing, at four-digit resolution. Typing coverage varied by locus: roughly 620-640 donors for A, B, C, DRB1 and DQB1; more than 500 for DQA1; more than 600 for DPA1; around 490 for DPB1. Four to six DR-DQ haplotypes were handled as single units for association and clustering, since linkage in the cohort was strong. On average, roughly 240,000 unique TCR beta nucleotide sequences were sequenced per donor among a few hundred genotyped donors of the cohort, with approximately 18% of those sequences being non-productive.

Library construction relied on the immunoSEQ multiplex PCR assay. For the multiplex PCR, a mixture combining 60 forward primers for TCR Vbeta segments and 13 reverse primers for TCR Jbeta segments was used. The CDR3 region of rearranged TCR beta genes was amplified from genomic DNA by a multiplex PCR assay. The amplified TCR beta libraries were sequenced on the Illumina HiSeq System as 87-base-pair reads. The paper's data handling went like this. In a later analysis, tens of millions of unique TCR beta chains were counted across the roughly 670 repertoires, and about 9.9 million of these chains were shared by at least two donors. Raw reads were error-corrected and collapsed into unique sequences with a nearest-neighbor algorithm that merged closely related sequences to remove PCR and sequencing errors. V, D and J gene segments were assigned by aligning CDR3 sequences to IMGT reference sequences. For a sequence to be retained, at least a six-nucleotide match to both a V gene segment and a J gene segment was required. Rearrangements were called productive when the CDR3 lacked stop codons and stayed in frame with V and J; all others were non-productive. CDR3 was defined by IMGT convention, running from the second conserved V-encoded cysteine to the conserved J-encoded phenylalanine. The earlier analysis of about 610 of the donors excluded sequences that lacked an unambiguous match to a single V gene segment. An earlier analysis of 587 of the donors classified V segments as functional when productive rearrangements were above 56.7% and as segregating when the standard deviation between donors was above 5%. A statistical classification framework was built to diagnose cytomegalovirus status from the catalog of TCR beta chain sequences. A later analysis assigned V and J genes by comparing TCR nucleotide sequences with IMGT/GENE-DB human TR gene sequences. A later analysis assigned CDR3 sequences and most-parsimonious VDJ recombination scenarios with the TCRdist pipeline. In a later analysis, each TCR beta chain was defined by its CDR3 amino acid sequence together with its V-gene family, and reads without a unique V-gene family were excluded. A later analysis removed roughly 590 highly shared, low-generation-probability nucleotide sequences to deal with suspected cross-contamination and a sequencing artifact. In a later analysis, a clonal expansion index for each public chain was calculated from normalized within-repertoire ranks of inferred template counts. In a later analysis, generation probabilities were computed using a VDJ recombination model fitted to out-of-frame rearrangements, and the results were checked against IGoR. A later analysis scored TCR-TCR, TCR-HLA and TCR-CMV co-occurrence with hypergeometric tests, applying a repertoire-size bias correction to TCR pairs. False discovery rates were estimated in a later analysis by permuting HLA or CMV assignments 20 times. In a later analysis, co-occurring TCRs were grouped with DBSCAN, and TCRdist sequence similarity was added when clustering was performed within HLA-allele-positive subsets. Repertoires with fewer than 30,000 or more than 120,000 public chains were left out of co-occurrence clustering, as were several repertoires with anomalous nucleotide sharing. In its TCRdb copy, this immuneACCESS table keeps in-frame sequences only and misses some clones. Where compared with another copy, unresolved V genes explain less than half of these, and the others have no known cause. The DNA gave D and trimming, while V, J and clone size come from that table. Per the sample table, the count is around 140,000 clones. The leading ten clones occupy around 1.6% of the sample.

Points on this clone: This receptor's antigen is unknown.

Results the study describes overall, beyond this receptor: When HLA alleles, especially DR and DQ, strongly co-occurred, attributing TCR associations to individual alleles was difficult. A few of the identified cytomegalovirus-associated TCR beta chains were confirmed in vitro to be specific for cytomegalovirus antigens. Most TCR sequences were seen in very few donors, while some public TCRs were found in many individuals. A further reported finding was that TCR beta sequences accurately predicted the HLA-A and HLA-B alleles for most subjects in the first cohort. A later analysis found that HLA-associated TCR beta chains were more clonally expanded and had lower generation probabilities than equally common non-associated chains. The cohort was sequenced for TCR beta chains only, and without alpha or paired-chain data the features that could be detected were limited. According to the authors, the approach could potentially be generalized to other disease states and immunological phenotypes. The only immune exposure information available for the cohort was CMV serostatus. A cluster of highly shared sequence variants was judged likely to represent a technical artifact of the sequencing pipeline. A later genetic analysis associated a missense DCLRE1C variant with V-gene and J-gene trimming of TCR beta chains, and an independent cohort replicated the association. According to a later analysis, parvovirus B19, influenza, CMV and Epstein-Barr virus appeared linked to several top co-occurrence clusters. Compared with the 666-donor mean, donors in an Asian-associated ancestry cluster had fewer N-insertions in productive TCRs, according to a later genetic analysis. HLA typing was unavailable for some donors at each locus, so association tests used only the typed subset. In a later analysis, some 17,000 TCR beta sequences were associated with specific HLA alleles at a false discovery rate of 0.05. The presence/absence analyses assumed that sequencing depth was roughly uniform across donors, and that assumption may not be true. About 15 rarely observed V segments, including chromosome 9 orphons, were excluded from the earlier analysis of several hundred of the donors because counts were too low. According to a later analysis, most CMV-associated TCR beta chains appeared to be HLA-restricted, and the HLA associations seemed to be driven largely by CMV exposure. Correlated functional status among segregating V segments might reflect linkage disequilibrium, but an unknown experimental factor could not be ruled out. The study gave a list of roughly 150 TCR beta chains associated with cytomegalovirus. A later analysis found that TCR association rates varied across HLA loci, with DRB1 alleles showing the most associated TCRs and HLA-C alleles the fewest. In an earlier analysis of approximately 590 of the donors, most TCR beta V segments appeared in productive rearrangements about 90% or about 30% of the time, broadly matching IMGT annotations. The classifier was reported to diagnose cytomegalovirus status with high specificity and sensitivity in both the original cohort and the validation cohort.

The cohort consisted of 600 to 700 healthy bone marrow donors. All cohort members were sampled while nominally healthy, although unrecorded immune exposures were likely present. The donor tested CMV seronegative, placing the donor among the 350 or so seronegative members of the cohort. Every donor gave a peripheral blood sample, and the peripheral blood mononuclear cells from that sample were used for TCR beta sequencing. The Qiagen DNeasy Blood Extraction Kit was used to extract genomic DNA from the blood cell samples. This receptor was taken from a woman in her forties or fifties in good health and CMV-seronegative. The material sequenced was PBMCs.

The CDR3 loop reads CASSLIADTQYF. The nucleotide sequence reads TGCGCCAGCAGCTTGATCGCAGATACGCAGTATTTT. In this chain, TRBV5-1 is recombined with TRBJ2-3; too little of a D gene remains to name it. V and J are truncated by 1 base and 4 bases respectively, leaving an intervening sequence of 4 bases. The CDR3, cysteine through phenylalanine, is 12 amino acids long. Only the CDR3 region is kept as DNA, spanning 36 bases read in frame from base 1. The CDR1 and CDR2 encoded by the germline V gene are SGHRS and YFSETQ.